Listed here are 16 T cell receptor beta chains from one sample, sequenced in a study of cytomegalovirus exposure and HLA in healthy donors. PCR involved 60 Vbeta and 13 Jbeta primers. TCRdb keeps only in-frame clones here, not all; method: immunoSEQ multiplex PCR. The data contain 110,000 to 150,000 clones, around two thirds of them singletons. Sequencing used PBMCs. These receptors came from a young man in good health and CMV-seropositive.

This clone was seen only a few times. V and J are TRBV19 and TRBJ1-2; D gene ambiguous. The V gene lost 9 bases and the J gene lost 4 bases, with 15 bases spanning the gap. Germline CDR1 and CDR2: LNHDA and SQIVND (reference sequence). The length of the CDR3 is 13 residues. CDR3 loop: CASRLAGSYGYTF. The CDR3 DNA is TGTGCCAGCCGCCTTGCGGGCAGCTATGGCTACACCTTC.

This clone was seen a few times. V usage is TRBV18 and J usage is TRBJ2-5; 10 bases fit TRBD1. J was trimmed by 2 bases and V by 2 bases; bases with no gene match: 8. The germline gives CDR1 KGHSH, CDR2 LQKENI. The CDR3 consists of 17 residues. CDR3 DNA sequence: TGTGCCAGCTCACCATTGCGCCGGGACAGGGGACAAGAGACCCAGTACTTC. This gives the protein CASSPLRRDRGQETQYF. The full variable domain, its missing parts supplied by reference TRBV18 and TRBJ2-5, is NAGVMQNPRHLVRRRGQEARLRCSPMKGHSHVYWYRQLPEEGLKFMVYLQKENIIDESGMPKERFSAEFPKEGPSILRIQQVVRGDSAAYFCASSPLRRDRGQETQYFGPGTRLLVL.

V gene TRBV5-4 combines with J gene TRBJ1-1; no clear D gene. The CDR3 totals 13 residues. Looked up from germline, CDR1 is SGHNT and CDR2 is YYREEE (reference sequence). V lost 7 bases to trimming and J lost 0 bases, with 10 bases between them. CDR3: CASHTDLNTEAFF. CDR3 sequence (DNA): TGTGCCAGCCATACAGACCTGAACACTGAAGCTTTCTTT.

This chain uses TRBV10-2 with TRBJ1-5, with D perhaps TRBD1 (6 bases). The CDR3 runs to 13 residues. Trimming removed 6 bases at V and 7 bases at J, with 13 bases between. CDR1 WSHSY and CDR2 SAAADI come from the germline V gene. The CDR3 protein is CASRNRELQPQHF. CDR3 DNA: TGCGCCAGCAGGAACAGGGAACTACAGCCCCAGCATTTT.

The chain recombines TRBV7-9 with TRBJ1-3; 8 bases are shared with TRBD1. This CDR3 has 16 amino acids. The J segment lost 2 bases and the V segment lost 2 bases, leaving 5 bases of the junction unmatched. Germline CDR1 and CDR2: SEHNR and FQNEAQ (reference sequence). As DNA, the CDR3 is TGTGCCAGCAGCTTATCGGACAGGGCGACTGGAAACACCATATATTTT. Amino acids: CASSLSDRATGNTIYF. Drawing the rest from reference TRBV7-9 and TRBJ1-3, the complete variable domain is DTGVSQNPRHKITKRGQNVTFRCDPISEHNRLYWYRQTLGQGPEFLTYFQNEAQLEKSRLLSDRFSAERPKGSFSTLEIQRTEQGDSAMYLCASSLSDRATGNTIYFGEGSWLTVV.

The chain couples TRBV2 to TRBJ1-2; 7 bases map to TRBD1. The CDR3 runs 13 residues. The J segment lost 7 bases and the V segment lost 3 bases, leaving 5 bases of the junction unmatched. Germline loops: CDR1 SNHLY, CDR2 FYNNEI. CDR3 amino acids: CASSERGRGGYTF. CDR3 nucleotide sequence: TGTGCCAGCAGTGAGAGGGGGCGCGGTGGCTACACCTTC.

CDR3 DNA sequence: TGTGCCAGTAGTAGTAGGACTAGCGGGAGAATGGCGGATACGCAGTATTTT. It specifies CASSSRTSGRMADTQYF. This chain uses TRBV19 with TRBJ2-3; 13 bases are shared with TRBD2. Trimming at V came to 4 bases and at J to 6 bases, leaving 10 bases not matched to a gene. The CDR3 consists of 17 residues. The V gene's germline CDR1 is LNHDA and CDR2 SQIVND (reference sequence).

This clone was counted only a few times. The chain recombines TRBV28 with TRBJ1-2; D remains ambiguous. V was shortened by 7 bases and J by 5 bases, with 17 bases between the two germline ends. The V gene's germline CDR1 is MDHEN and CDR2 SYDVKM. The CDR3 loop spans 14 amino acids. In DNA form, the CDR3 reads TGTGCCAGCACCGACCCTTGGGCAGGATATGGCTACACCTTC. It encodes CASTDPWAGYGYTF.

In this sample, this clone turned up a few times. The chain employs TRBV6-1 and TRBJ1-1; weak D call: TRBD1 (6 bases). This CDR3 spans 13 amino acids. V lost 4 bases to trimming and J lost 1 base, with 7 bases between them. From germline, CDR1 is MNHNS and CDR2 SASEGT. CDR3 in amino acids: CASSGQENTEAFF. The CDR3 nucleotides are TGTGCCAGCAGTGGACAGGAGAACACTGAAGCTTTCTTT.

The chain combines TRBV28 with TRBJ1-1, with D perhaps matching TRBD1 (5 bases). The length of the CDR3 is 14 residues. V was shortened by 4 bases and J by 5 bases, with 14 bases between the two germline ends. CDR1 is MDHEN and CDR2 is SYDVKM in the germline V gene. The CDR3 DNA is TGTGCCAGCAGTTCCCTTTCAGGGTCTACTGAAGCTTTCTTT. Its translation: CASSSLSGSTEAFF. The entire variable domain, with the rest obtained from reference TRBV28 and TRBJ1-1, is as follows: DVKVTQSSRYLVKRTGEKVFLECVQDMDHENMFWYRQDPGLGLRLIYFSYDVKMKEKGDIPEGYSVSREKKERFSLILESASTNQTSMYLCASSSLSGSTEAFFGQGTRLTVV.

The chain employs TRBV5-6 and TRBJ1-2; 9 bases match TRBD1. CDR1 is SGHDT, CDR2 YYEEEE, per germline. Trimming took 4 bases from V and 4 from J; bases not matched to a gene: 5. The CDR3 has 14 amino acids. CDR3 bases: TGTGCCAGCAGCGCCGGGACAGGGCTCTATGGCTACACCTTC. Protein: CASSAGTGLYGYTF.

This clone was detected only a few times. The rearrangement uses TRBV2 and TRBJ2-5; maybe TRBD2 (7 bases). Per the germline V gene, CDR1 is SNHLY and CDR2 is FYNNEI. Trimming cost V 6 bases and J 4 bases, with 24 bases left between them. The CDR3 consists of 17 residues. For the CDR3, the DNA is TGTGCCAGCAGGCTAAGGGGGGGACTGAACAGCCGAGAGACCCAGTACTTC. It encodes CASRLRGGLNSRETQYF. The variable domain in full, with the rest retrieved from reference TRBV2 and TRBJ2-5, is EPEVTQTPSHQVTQMGQEVILRCVPISNHLYFYWYRQILGQKVEFLVSFYNNEISEKSEIFDDQFSVERPDGSNFTLKIRSTKLEDSAMYFCASRLRGGLNSRETQYFGPGTRLLVL.

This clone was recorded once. The CDR3 loop reads CASSGGTGSNYGYTF. The CDR3 DNA reads TGCGCCAGCAGCGGGGGGACAGGTTCTAACTATGGCTACACCTTC. V and J are TRBV5-1 and TRBJ1-2; 8 bases line up with TRBD1. CDR3 length: 15 amino acids. CDR1 is SGHRS, CDR2 YFSETQ, per germline. The J segment lost 0 bases and the V segment lost 4 bases, leaving 5 bases of the junction unmatched.

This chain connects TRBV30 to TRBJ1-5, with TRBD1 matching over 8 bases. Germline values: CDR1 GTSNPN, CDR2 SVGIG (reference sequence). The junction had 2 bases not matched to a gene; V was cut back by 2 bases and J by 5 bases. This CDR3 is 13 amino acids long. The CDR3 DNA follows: TGTGCCTGGAGTCAACAGGGGGATCAGCCCCAGCATTTT. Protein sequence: CAWSQQGDQPQHF.

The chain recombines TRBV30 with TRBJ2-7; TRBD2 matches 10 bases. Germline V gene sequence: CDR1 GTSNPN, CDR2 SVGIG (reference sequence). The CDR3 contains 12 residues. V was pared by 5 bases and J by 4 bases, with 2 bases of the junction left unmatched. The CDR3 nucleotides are TGTGCCTGGGCTAGCGGGAGATACGAGCAGTACTTC. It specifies CAWASGRYEQYF.

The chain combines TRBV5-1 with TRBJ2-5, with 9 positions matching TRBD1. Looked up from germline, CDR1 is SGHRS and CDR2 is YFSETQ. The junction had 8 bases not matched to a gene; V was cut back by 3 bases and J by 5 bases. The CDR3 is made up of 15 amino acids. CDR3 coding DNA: TGCGCCAGCAGCTCGGGACAGGGCGAAATGGAGACCCAGTACTTC. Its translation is CASSSGQGEMETQYF.